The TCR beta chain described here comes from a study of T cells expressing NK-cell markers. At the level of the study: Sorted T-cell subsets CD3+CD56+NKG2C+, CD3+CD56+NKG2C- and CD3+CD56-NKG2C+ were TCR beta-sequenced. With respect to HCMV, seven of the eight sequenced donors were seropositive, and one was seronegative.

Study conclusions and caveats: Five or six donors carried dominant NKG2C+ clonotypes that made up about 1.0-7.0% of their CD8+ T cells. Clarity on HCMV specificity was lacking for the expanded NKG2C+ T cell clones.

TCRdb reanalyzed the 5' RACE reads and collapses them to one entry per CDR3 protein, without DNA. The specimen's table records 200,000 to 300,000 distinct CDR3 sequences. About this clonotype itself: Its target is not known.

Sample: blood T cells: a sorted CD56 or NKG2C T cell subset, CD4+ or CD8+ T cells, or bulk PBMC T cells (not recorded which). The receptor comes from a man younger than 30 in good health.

CDR3 amino acids: CSGQAGVGYEQYF. The chain carries TRBV20-1 and TRBJ2-7; TCRdb's assignment of TRBD2 cannot be checked, as there is no DNA. Germline CDR1 DFQATT, CDR2 SNEGSKA (reference sequence). The CDR3 is 13 residues long.